What follows are 6 T cell receptor beta chains derived from one specimen sequenced in a study of T cell repertoires in cytomegalovirus infection. MiXCR, run by TCRdb on the reads, gives a single entry per CDR3 protein. The sample records 100,000 to 150,000 distinct CDR3 sequences, approximately 9.2% being singletons. The specimen sequenced was PBMCs. The source is a human donor in good health (CMV status not recorded). Some clones in this sample may be carry-over from other donors' samples.

The chain carries TRBV28 and TRBJ1-5, with 7 bases matching TRBD1. Germline V gene sequence: CDR1 MDHEN, CDR2 SYDVKM. The V gene end was trimmed by 3 bases and the J gene end by 3 bases; junction bases not matched to a gene: 8. The CDR3 contains 16 residues. Here the CDR3 DNA reads TGTGCCAGCAGTTTGAGGACAGGCCCGATCAATCAGCCCCAGCATTTT. It yields the protein CASSLRTGPINQPQHF.

This clonotype was picked up many times. V and J are TRBV29-1 and TRBJ2-4; no clear D gene. CDR3 length: 13 amino acids. Germline V gene sequence: CDR1 SQVTM, CDR2 ANQGSEA. V lost 1 base and J 6 bases, leaving 10 bases between the germline ends. CDR3 loop: CSVEALYGNIQYF. The CDR3 DNA reads as TGCAGCGTTGAAGCCCTATATGGAAACATTCAGTACTTC.

In this sample, this clonotype turned up many times. The chain combines TRBV5-3 with TRBJ1-1; a weak D match, TRBD1 (6 bases). TRBV5-3 qualifies as an ORF whose function is uncertain. This CDR3 contains 15 residues. V was trimmed by 8 bases and J by 4 bases, leaving 21 bases between them. The DNA of the CDR3 is TGTGCCAGCAGGGCCGTCGGGGGCTCGGCCACTGAAGCTTTCTTT. It codes for CASRAVGGSATEAFF.

This clonotype was observed at least ten times. The chain has TRBV20-1 and TRBJ2-7, with 8 bases matching TRBD1. The CDR3 has 14 amino acids. The V and J ends lost 3 bases and 2 bases, in that order; junction bases with no gene match: 6. Germline CDR1 is DFQATT and CDR2 is SNEGSKA (reference sequence). The CDR3 sequence: CSASSGQAPYEQYF. The CDR3 DNA sequence: TGCAGTGCTAGCTCGGGACAGGCCCCCTACGAGCAGTACTTC.

The rearrangement joins TRBV5-1 to TRBJ2-1; D gene ambiguous. Trimming cost V 0 bases and J 4 bases, with 8 bases left between them. Germline CDR1 reads SGHRS; CDR2 reads YFSETQ. The CDR3 length is 14 residues. CDR3 DNA: TGCGCCAGCAGCTTGGAAAGAAATTACAATGAGCAGTTCTTC. Its translation: CASSLERNYNEQFF.

At least ten counts were recorded for this clonotype. V is TRBV20-1 and J is TRBJ1-1; D is ambiguous. V lost 0 bases, J lost 0 bases, and 14 bases lay in between. There are 16 residues in the CDR3. Germline values: CDR1 DFQATT, CDR2 SNEGSKA (reference sequence). The CDR3 region is CSARDSSGILNTEAFF. The CDR3 DNA sequence: TGCAGTGCTAGAGATTCCAGCGGGATTCTGAACACTGAAGCTTTCTTT.